This T cell receptor beta chain emerged from a study of blood T cell repertoires in COVID-19. Turning to the study itself: The cDNA or gDNA used as material had been derived from T cells, B-cell-depleted T cells, or PBMCs.

The CDR3 length is 15 residues. Per the germline V gene, CDR1 is KGHSH and CDR2 is LQKENI. V lost 3 bases and J lost 4, with 13 bases in between. The repertoire was sequenced with immunoSEQ multiplex PCR; TCRdb's copy has only in-frame clones and lacks some. The table has about 45,000 clones, 83% seen once. This sequence was found in a man older than 75 in a cohort sampled during active COVID-19. The J gene is TRBJ1-5, the V gene TRBV18; no reliable D call. Sequenced input: peripheral blood. The chain's CDR3 is CASSPVEGWNQPQHF. The CDR3 DNA reads as TGTGCCAGCTCACCGGTTGAGGGTTGGAATCAGCCCCAGCATTTT.